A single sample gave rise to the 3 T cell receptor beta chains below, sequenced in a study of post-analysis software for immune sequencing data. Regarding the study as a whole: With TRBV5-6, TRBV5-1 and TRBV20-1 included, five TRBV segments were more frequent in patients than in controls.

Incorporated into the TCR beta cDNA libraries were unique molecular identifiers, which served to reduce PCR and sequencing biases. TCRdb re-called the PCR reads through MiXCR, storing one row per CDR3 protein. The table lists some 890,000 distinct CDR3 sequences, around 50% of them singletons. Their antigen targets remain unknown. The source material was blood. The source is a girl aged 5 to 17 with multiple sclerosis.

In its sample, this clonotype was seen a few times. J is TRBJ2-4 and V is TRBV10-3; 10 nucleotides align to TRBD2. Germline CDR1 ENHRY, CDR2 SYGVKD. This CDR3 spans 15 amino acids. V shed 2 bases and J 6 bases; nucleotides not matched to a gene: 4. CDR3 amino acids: CAISEKLAGINIQYF. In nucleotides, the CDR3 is TGTGCCATCAGTGAGAAACTAGCGGGAATAAACATTCAGTACTTC.

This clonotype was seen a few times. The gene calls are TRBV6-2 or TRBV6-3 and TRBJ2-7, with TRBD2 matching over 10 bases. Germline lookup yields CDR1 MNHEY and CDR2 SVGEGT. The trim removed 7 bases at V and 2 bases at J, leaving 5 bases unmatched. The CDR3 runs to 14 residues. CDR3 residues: CASKFLAGAYEQYF. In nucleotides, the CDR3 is TGTGCCAGCAAATTCCTAGCGGGAGCCTACGAGCAGTACTTC.

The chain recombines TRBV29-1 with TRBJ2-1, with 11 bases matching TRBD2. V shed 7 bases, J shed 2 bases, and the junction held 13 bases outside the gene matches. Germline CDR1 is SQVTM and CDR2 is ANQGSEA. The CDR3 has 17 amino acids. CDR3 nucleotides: TGCAGCGGTTCCGGGACTAGCGGAGGCGGTCCCTACAATGAGCAGTTCTTC. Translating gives CSGSGTSGGGPYNEQFF.